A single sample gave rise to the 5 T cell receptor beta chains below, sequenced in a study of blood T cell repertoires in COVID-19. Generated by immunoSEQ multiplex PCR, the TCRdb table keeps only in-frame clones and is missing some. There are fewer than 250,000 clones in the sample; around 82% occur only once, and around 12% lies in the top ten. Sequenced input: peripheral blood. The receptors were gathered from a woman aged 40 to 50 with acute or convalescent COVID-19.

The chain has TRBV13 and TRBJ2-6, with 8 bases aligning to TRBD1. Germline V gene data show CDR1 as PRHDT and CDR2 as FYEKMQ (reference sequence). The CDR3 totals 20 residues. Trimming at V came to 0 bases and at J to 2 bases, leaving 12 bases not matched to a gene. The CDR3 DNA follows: TGTGCCAGCAGCTTAGGCCCTGGGGCAGGGGGCTCCCCTGGGGCCAACGTCCTGACTTTC. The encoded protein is CASSLGPGAGGSPGANVLTF.

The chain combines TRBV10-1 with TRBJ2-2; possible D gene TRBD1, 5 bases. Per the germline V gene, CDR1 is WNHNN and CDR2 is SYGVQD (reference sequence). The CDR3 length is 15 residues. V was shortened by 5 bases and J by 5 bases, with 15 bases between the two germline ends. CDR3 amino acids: CASSSRVSETGELFF. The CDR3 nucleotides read TGCGCCAGCAGTTCCAGGGTATCGGAAACCGGGGAGCTGTTTTTT.

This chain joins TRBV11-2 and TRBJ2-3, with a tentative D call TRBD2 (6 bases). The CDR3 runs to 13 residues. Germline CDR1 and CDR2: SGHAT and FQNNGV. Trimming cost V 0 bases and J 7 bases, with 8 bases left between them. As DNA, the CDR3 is TGTGCCAGCAGCTTAGACGGGAGCTATACGCAGTATTTT. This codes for CASSLDGSYTQYF.

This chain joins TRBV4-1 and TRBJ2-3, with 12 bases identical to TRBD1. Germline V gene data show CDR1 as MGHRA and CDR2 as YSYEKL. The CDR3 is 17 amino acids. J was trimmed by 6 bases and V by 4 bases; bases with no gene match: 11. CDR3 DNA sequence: TGCGCCAGCAGCCCCCCCCACGGGACAGGGGGCGCGGATACGCAGTATTTT. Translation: CASSPPHGTGGADTQYF.

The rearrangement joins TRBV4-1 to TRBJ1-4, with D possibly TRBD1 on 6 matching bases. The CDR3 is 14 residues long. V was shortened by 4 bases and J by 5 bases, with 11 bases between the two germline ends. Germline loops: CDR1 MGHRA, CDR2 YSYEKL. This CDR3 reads CASSRAGVNEKLFF. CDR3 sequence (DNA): TGCGCCAGCAGCCGGGCAGGGGTGAATGAAAAACTGTTTTTT.